A selection of T cell receptor beta chains follows, all from one sample in a study of cytomegalovirus exposure and HLA in healthy donors. This table comes from immunoSEQ multiplex PCR, and its TCRdb copy is limited to in-frame clones, with some not included. The repertoire holds about 170,000 clones, with approximately 86% as singletons. Sequencing was performed on PBMCs. The receptors come from a male donor in good health and CMV-seronegative. Each CDR3 is given with its conserved first and last residue. A D gene is named only where the DNA matches it firmly. Clone size, where shown, is once, few, many, or a class for clones that have expanded.

J | V | size | D | CDR3 | DNA
TRBJ2-7 | TRBV6-1 | NA | TRBD2 | CASRGLAATYEQYF | TGTGCCAGCAGGGGACTAGCGGCAACCTACGAGCAGTACTTC
TRBJ1-1 | TRBV5-4 | NA | NA | CASTPGVGRNTEAFF | TGTGCCAGCACCCCGGGGGTTGGCAGGAACACTGAAGCTTTCTTT
TRBJ1-1 | TRBV14 | NA | TRBD1 | CASSRWTGANTEAFF | TGTGCCAGCAGCCGCTGGACAGGGGCGAACACTGAAGCTTTCTTT
TRBJ1-1 | TRBV19 | NA | NA | CASSIVRDTEAFF | TGTGCCAGTAGTATAGTCAGGGACACTGAAGCTTTCTTT
TRBJ2-7 | TRBV7-6 | NA | NA | CASSWGHSYEQYF | TGTGCCAGCAGCTGGGGACACTCCTACGAGCAGTACTTC
TRBJ1-1 | TRBV5-1 | NA | NA | CASSLGFWEGVGEAFF | TGCGCCAGCAGCTTGGGTTTCTGGGAGGGCGTCGGTGAAGCTTTCTTT
TRBJ2-6 | TRBV19 | NA | NA | CASRAGVAGANVLTF | TGTGCCAGTAGAGCAGGGGTCGCTGGGGCCAACGTCCTGACTTTC
TRBJ2-7 | TRBV5-4 | NA | TRBD1 | CASNDRGSYEQYF | TGTGCCAGCAACGACAGGGGGAGCTACGAGCAGTACTTC
TRBJ2-1 | TRBV5-1 | NA | TRBD1 | CASSRETGNLLTSYNEQFF | TGCGCCAGCAGTCGTGAGACAGGGAACCTGCTTACCTCCTACAATGAGCAGTTCTTC
TRBJ2-7 | TRBV4-2 | NA | TRBD1 | CASSQAAGTGASYEQYF | TGTGCCAGCAGCCAGGCTGCCGGGACAGGGGCTTCCTACGAGCAGTACTTC
TRBJ1-4 | TRBV9 | NA | TRBD1 | CASSTSPDRGEKLFF | TGTGCCAGCAGCACAAGTCCCGACAGGGGCGAAAAACTGTTTTTT
TRBJ1-1 | TRBV19 | NA | NA | CASSPGAFF | TGTGCCAGTAGTCCGGGAGCTTTCTTT
TRBJ2-7 | TRBV7-9 | NA | TRBD1 | CASSDLDRGGSYEQYF | TGTGCCAGCAGCGACTTGGACAGGGGGGGTTCCTACGAGCAGTACTTC
TRBJ2-5 | TRBV14 | NA | TRBD2 | CASSRPGLAETQYF | TGTGCCAGCAGTCGACCGGGACTAGCAGAGACCCAGTACTTC
TRBJ2-5 | TRBV10-2 | NA | NA | CATSRQPQETQYF | TGCGCCACCTCCCGACAGCCCCAAGAGACCCAGTACTTC
TRBJ1-2 | TRBV5-4 | NA | NA | CASSLSGREFLGYTF | TGTGCCAGCAGCTTATCGGGCAGGGAATTCCTTGGCTACACCTTC
TRBJ2-7 | TRBV7-2 | NA | TRBD2 | CASSLLIAGGHEQYF | TGTGCCAGCAGCCTACTGATAGCGGGAGGCCACGAGCAGTACTTC
TRBJ2-4 | TRBV23-1 | NA | TRBD2 | CASSQRGLAGGGAKNIQYF | TGCGCCAGCAGTCAAAGGGGACTAGCGGGGGGCGGGGCCAAAAACATTCAGTACTTC
TRBJ1-4 | TRBV4-2 | NA | TRBD1 | CASSQLPQGQGRREKLFF | TGTGCCAGCAGCCAACTACCGCAAGGACAGGGTAGGAGGGAAAAACTGTTTTTT
TRBJ2-7 | TRBV29-1 | once | NA | CSVRTAAYEQYF | TGCAGCGTAAGGACAGCAGCCTACGAGCAGTACTTC
TRBJ2-2 | TRBV19 | NA | TRBD1 | CASSMGQVNTGELFF | TGTGCCAGTAGTATGGGACAGGTGAACACCGGGGAGCTGTTTTTT
TRBJ2-1 | TRBV6-1 | NA | NA | CASNTHNEQFF | TGTGCCAGCAATACACACAATGAGCAGTTCTTC
TRBJ2-2 | TRBV2 | NA | NA | CASSGGPGELFF | TGTGCCAGCAGTGGGGGCCCCGGGGAGCTGTTTTTT
TRBJ1-6 | TRBV5-1 | few | NA | CASSDNPGDPLHF | TGCGCCAGCAGCGATAACCCGGGAGATCCCCTCCACTTT
TRBJ1-4 | TRBV7-2 | NA | NA | CASSLVSTATNEKLFF | TGTGCCAGCAGCTTAGTCTCCACTGCAACTAATGAAAAACTGTTTTTT
TRBJ2-7 | TRBV7-9 | few | TRBD2 | CASSQTSGSYEQYF | TGTGCCAGCAGCCAGACTAGCGGGAGCTACGAGCAGTACTTC
TRBJ2-7 | TRBV11-2 | NA | TRBD1 | CASSYDRGIGYEQYF | TGTGCCAGCAGCTACGACAGGGGAATAGGCTACGAGCAGTACTTC
TRBJ1-5 | TRBV7-9 | NA | NA | CASSQGQGYSNQPQHF | TGTGCCAGCAGCCAGGGTCAGGGGTATAGCAATCAGCCCCAGCATTTT